The TCR beta chain under discussion was sequenced for a study of cytomegalovirus exposure and HLA in healthy donors. PCR employed 60 Vbeta and 13 Jbeta primers. The repertoire was sequenced with immunoSEQ multiplex PCR; TCRdb's copy has only in-frame clones and lacks some. The sample records about 180,000 clones, about 80% being singletons. This receptor was obtained from a woman in her 30s in good health and CMV-seronegative. Sequences were obtained from PBMCs.

The CDR3 DNA follows: TGTGCCAGCAGCTTTCCGGACCCGGGGGAAAAACTGTTTTTT. It specifies CASSFPDPGEKLFF. This chain uses TRBV7-9 with TRBJ1-4; no firm D call. From germline, CDR1 is SEHNR and CDR2 FQNEAQ (reference sequence). The CDR3 sequence is 14 residues long. The V end was cut by 3 bases, the J end by 8 bases, with 13 bases between.